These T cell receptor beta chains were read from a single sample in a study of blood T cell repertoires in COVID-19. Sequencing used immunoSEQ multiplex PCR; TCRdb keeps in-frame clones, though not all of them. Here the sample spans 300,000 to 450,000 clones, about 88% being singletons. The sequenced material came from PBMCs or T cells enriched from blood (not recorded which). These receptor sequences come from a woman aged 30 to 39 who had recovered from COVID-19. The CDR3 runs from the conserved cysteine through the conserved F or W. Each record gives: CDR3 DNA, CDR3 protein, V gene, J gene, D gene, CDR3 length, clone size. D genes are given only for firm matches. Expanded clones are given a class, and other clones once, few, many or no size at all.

CDR3 DNA: TGTGCCAGCAGCCAGGAATCCTACGAGCAGTACTTC
CDR3 protein: CASSQESYEQYF
V gene: TRBV7-9
J gene: TRBJ2-7
D gene: -
CDR3 length: 12
clone size: -

CDR3 DNA: TGCAGCGCCCGGGGACTAGTAGTAGGGGGTACGCAGTATTTT
CDR3 protein: CSARGLVVGGTQYF
V gene: TRBV29-1
J gene: TRBJ2-3
D gene: TRBD2
CDR3 length: 14
clone size: -

CDR3 DNA: TGTGCCATCAAGGCGGGGGAGATGAACACTGAAGCTTTCTTT
CDR3 protein: CAIKAGEMNTEAFF
V gene: TRBV10-3
J gene: TRBJ1-1
D gene: -
CDR3 length: 14
clone size: -

CDR3 DNA: TGTGCCAGCAGTTATTCCGGACAGCGCGACGCTGAAGCTTTCTTT
CDR3 protein: CASSYSGQRDAEAFF
V gene: TRBV6-5
J gene: TRBJ1-1
D gene: -
CDR3 length: 15
clone size: -

CDR3 DNA: TGTGCCAGCAGGGACAGGGGTGAAAAACTGTTTTTT
CDR3 protein: CASRDRGEKLFF
V gene: TRBV2
J gene: TRBJ1-4
D gene: TRBD1
CDR3 length: 12
clone size: few

CDR3 DNA: TGTGCCAGCAGTTACCCGGGGGTATTTTCAACTCAGCCCCAGCATTTT
CDR3 protein: CASSYPGVFSTQPQHF
V gene: TRBV6-2/TRBV6-3
J gene: TRBJ1-5
D gene: -
CDR3 length: 16
clone size: -

CDR3 DNA: TGCGCCAGCAGCCAAGATGGGCAGGGATTGAATGAAAAACTGTTTTTT
CDR3 protein: CASSQDGQGLNEKLFF
V gene: TRBV4-3
J gene: TRBJ1-4
D gene: -
CDR3 length: 16
clone size: -

CDR3 DNA: TGCGCCAGCCAAGCGGGGCTGCCCGCCCGCACAGATACGCAGTATTTT
CDR3 protein: CASQAGLPARTDTQYF
V gene: TRBV5-1
J gene: TRBJ2-3
D gene: TRBD2
CDR3 length: 16
clone size: -

CDR3 DNA: TGTGCCAGCAGCTTTTGGGCTAGCGGGAGGAATGAGCAGTTCTTC
CDR3 protein: CASSFWASGRNEQFF
V gene: TRBV7-9
J gene: TRBJ2-1
D gene: TRBD2
CDR3 length: 15
clone size: -

CDR3 DNA: TGCGCCAGCAGCCCCTACAGGAAGAGCTCCTACAATGAGCAGTTCTTC
CDR3 protein: CASSPYRKSSYNEQFF
V gene: TRBV5-1
J gene: TRBJ2-1
D gene: -
CDR3 length: 16
clone size: few

CDR3 DNA: TGTGCCACCAGTGATCCAGGTACCTACGAGCAGTACTTC
CDR3 protein: CATSDPGTYEQYF
V gene: TRBV24-1
J gene: TRBJ2-7
D gene: -
CDR3 length: 13
clone size: -

CDR3 DNA: TGTGCCAGCAGCTTGTCGGGGGGCGGCAATCAGCCCCAGCATTTT
CDR3 protein: CASSLSGGGNQPQHF
V gene: TRBV5-8
J gene: TRBJ1-5
D gene: -
CDR3 length: 15
clone size: -

CDR3 DNA: TGTGCAAGTCGCTTAGCGCCGGGTTCCGGGACAGGGAGGTACGAGCAGTACTTC
CDR3 protein: CASRLAPGSGTGRYEQYF
V gene: TRBV12-2
J gene: TRBJ2-7
D gene: -
CDR3 length: 18
clone size: -

CDR3 DNA: TGTGCCTGGAGCCGGACTAGCGGGGGGGCGGATACGCAGTATTTT
CDR3 protein: CAWSRTSGGADTQYF
V gene: TRBV30
J gene: TRBJ2-3
D gene: TRBD2
CDR3 length: 15
clone size: -

CDR3 DNA: TGTGCCAGCAGCCAGGGCAACGACGCTGAGCAGTTCTTC
CDR3 protein: CASSQGNDAEQFF
V gene: TRBV7-6
J gene: TRBJ2-1
D gene: -
CDR3 length: 13
clone size: -

CDR3 DNA: TGCGCCAGCAGCCAACTGACTAGCGGGGGGGATACGCAGTATTTT
CDR3 protein: CASSQLTSGGDTQYF
V gene: TRBV4-1
J gene: TRBJ2-3
D gene: TRBD2
CDR3 length: 15
clone size: -

CDR3 DNA: TGTGCCAGCAGCCAGAATCAGGATCAGCCCCAGCATTTT
CDR3 protein: CASSQNQDQPQHF
V gene: TRBV14
J gene: TRBJ1-5
D gene: -
CDR3 length: 13
clone size: -

CDR3 DNA: TGTGCCACCAGCAGAGACAAAGGGGATCTCTACACCTTC
CDR3 protein: CATSRDKGDLYTF
V gene: TRBV15
J gene: TRBJ1-2
D gene: -
CDR3 length: 13
clone size: -

CDR3 DNA: TGCGCCAGCAGTCAATCGAGGGGCGGGACAGGGGACTACGAGCAGTACTTC
CDR3 protein: CASSQSRGGTGDYEQYF
V gene: TRBV23-1
J gene: TRBJ2-7
D gene: TRBD1
CDR3 length: 17
clone size: -

CDR3 DNA: TGTGCCAGCAGTTCCACCTGGACAGGCCTTTTGAACACTGAAGCTTTCTTT
CDR3 protein: CASSSTWTGLLNTEAFF
V gene: TRBV28
J gene: TRBJ1-1
D gene: TRBD1
CDR3 length: 17
clone size: -

CDR3 DNA: TGTGCCAGTAGTACCGTCCTACGGACAGGTCCAGAGGGCTACACCTTC
CDR3 protein: CASSTVLRTGPEGYTF
V gene: TRBV19
J gene: TRBJ1-2
D gene: TRBD1
CDR3 length: 16
clone size: -

CDR3 DNA: TGTGCCAGCAGGGACCCAGGGGGCTGGGAAAAACTGTTTTTT
CDR3 protein: CASRDPGGWEKLFF
V gene: TRBV6-5
J gene: TRBJ1-4
D gene: TRBD1
CDR3 length: 14
clone size: -

CDR3 DNA: TGTGCCTGGGGGACGGGAGCTAACTATGGCTACACCTTC
CDR3 protein: CAWGTGANYGYTF
V gene: TRBV30
J gene: TRBJ1-2
D gene: -
CDR3 length: 13
clone size: -

CDR3 DNA: TGTGCCAGCAGCGTAGGGTCAGCGGGGGGGAAGTACAATGAGCAGTTCTTC
CDR3 protein: CASSVGSAGGKYNEQFF
V gene: TRBV9
J gene: TRBJ2-1
D gene: TRBD2
CDR3 length: 17
clone size: -

CDR3 DNA: TGTGCCAGCAGCAGAAACACCATATATTTT
CDR3 protein: CASSRNTIYF
V gene: TRBV12-3/TRBV12-4
J gene: TRBJ1-3
D gene: -
CDR3 length: 10
clone size: -

CDR3 DNA: TGTGCCAGCAGTGCGACAGGGGGCGATGCGGAGACCCAGTACTTC
CDR3 protein: CASSATGGDAETQYF
V gene: TRBV6-6
J gene: TRBJ2-5
D gene: TRBD1
CDR3 length: 15
clone size: -

CDR3 DNA: TGTGCCAGCAGCCAAATCGACAGGGGGCGCGGGGCAACTAATGAAAAACTGTTTTTT
CDR3 protein: CASSQIDRGRGATNEKLFF
V gene: TRBV7-9
J gene: TRBJ1-4
D gene: TRBD1
CDR3 length: 19
clone size: -

CDR3 DNA: TGTGCCAGCAGTTCAACTCTTGGCTACACCTTC
CDR3 protein: CASSSTLGYTF
V gene: TRBV28
J gene: TRBJ1-2
D gene: -
CDR3 length: 11
clone size: -